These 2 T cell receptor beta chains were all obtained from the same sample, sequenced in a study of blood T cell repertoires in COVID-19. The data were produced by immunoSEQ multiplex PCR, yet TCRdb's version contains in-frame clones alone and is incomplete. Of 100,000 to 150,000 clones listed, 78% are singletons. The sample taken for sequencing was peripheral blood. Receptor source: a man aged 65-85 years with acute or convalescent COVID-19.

CDR3 sequence reads: CASSSPGQGIGYGYTF. In DNA, the CDR3 is TGTGCCAGCAGCTCCCCGGGACAGGGAATTGGGTATGGCTACACCTTC. The chain employs TRBV7-9 and TRBJ1-2; 9 bases are a match to TRBD1. CDR3 length: 16 residues. Losses at the gene ends were 4 bases for V and 5 bases for J; bases not matched to a gene: 11. CDR1 is SEHNR and CDR2 is FQNEAQ in the germline V gene (reference sequence).

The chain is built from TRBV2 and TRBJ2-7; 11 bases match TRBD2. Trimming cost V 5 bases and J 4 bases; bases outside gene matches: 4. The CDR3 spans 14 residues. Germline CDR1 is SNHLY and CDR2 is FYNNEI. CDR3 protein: CASSPGLAVYEQYF. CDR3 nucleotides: TGTGCCAGCAGTCCGGGACTAGCGGTTTACGAGCAGTACTTC.